This T cell receptor beta chain stems from a study of beta chain features in type 1 diabetes. Study conclusions and caveats: Insertions were fewer and deletions more numerous at VDJ junctions in type 1 diabetes patients.

Trimming pared 4 bases from V and 0 bases from J, leaving 10 bases between. The CDR3 is 15 amino acids. Germline V CDR1 and CDR2: SNHLY, FYNNEI. CD45RO/CCR7/CD25/CD127/CD95/CD27 sorting isolated CD4+ naive, central memory, regulatory and stem cell-like memory cells. This clone has more than one count but fewer than ten. Its antigen is still unknown. TCRB transcripts that were expressed got sequenced, as all of the isolated RNA had been reverse transcribed. An average around 3.5 million reads came from naive, central memory and regulatory T cell samples. Profiling relied on immunoSEQ multiplex PCR, and the TCRdb table lists in-frame clones only, not all of them. Of about 290,000 clones listed, about 8.5% were seen once; the top ten hold under 1.3%.

This chain joins TRBV2 and TRBJ1-5; D gene uncertain. The receptor comes from a young woman in good health. The sample was central memory CD4+ T cells from blood. The CDR3, as DNA: TGTGCCAGCAGTGTCTATGGCTATAGCAATCAGCCCCAGCATTTT. Translated: CASSVYGYSNQPQHF.